This record concerns one T cell receptor beta chain sequence. 13 Jbeta primers and 60 Vbeta primers were used for the PCR. Produced via immunoSEQ multiplex PCR; TCRdb's table is partial and in-frame only. The data contain fewer than 200,000 clones, more than 9.5% of them singletons. This entry is derived from a study of cytomegalovirus exposure and HLA in healthy donors. For the study at large: Within an early data release were about 90 million unique TCRs drawn from HLA-typed donors.

Germline CDR1 is KGHSH and CDR2 is LQKENI. With 1 base removed from V and 0 bases from J, the gap between germline ends came to 6 bases. The CDR3 is 14 residues long. The receptor's source is a man aged 45-65 years in good health and CMV-seropositive. Sequencing was performed on PBMCs. The chain is built from TRBV18 and TRBJ1-1, with D uncertain. The CDR3 coding sequence is TGTGCCAGCTCACCACTATCTCTGAACACTGAAGCTTTCTTT. This sequence encodes CASSPLSLNTEAFF.